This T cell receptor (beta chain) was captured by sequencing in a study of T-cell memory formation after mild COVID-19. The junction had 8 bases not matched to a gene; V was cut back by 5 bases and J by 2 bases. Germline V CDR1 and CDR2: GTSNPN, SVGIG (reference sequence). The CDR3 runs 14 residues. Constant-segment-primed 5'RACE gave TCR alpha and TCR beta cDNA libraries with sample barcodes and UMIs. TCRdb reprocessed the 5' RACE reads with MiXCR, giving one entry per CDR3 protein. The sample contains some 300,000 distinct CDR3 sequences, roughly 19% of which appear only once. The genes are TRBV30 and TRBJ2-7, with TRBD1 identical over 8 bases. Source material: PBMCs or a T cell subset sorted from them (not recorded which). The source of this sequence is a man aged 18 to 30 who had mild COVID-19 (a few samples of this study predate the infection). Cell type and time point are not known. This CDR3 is CAWLGTGYAYEQYF. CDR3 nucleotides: TGTGCCTGGCTCGGGACAGGCTATGCCTACGAGCAGTACTTC.